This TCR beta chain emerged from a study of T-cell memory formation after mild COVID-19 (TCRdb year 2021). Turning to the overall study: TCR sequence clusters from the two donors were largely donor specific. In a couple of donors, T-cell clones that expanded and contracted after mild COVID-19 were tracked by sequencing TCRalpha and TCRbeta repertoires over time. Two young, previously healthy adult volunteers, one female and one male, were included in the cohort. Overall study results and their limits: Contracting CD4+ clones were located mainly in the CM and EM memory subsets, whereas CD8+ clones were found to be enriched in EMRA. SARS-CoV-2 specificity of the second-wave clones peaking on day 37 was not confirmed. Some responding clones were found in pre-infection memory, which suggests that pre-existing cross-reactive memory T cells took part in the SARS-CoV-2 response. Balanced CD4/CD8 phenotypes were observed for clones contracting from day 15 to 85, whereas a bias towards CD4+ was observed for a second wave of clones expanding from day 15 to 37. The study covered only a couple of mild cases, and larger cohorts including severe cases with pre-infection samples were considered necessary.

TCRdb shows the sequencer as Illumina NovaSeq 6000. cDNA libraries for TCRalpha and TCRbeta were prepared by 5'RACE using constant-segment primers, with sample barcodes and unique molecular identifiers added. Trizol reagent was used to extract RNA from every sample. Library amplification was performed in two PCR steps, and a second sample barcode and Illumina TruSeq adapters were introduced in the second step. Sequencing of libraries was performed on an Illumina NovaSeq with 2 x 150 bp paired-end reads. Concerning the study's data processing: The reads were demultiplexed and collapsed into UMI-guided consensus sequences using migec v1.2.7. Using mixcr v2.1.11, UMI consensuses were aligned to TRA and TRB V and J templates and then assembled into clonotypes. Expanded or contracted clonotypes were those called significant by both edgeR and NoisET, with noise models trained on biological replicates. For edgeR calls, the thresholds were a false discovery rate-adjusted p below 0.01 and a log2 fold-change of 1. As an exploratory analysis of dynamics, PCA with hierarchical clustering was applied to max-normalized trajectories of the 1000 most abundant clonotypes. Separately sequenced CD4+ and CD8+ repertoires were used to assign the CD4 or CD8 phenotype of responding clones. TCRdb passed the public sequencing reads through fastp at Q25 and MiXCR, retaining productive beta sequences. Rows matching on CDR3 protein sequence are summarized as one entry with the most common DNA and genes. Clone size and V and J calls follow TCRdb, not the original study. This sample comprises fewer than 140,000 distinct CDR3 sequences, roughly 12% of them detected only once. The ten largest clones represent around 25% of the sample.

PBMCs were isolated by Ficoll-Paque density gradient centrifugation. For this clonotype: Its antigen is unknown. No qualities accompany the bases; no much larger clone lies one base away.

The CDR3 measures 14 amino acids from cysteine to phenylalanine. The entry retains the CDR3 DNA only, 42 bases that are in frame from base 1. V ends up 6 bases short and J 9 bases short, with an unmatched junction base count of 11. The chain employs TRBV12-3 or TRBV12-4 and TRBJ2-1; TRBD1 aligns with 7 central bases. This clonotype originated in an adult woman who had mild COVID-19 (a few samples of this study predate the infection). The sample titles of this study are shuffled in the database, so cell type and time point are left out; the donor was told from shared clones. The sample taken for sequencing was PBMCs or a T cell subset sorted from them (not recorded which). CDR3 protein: CASSAKGAFSEQFF. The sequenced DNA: TGTGCCAGCAGCGCCAAGGGGGCGTTCAGTGAGCAGTTCTTC.